The rows below give T cell receptor beta chains drawn from one sample of a study of shared clonotypes between healthy human individuals. The protocol was immunoSEQ multiplex PCR, while the TCRdb copy is restricted to in-frame clones and leaves out a portion. This sample has about 2.3 million clones; over 90% occur once, and the top ten carry 0.39%. Sequencing was done on a sample of naive CD4+ T cells from PBMCs. These receptors all come from a man between 18 and 29 years old in good health. Some clones in this sample may be carry-over from other donors' samples. Each CDR3 is given with its conserved first and last residue. The D gene is left open where the match is weak. The listing skips clone size in some rows; elsewhere it reads once, few, many or a size class.

clone size,D gene,J gene,V gene,CDR3 protein,CDR3 DNA
NA,NA,TRBJ1-3,TRBV5-1,CASSPTTVGNTIYF,TGCGCCAGCAGCCCCACGACAGTGGGAAACACCATATATTTT
NA,NA,TRBJ2-7,TRBV7-2,CASNRPEDSFSYEQYF,TGTGCCAGCAATCGTCCGGAGGACAGTTTTTCCTACGAGCAGTACTTC
NA,TRBD1,TRBJ2-7,TRBV28,CASSPYRGPNYEQYF,TGTGCCAGCAGTCCCTACAGGGGGCCTAACTACGAGCAGTACTTC
NA,NA,TRBJ1-5,TRBV6-1,CASSHTNTNQPQHF,TGTGCCAGCAGCCACACCAATACCAATCAGCCCCAGCATTTT
NA,NA,TRBJ1-5,TRBV5-4,CASSLLGSQPQHF,TGTGCCAGCAGCTTGCTTGGGAGTCAGCCCCAGCATTTT
NA,NA,TRBJ2-7,TRBV11-2,CASSPKTAAYEQYF,TGTGCCAGCAGCCCCAAAACGGCAGCCTACGAGCAGTACTTC
NA,TRBD2,TRBJ2-3,TRBV6-1,CASSDRETSGSLDTQYF,TGTGCCAGCAGTGACCGGGAGACTAGCGGGTCTTTAGATACGCAGTATTTT
NA,NA,TRBJ2-3,TRBV7-3,CASSWSGATDTQYF,TGTGCCAGCAGCTGGAGCGGAGCCACAGATACGCAGTATTTT
NA,NA,TRBJ1-1,TRBV6-1,CASSEALHLGAFF,TGTGCCAGCAGTGAGGCACTCCACCTCGGGGCTTTCTTT
NA,NA,TRBJ2-3,TRBV19,CASSIRPTDTQYF,TGTGCCAGTAGTATCAGACCCACAGATACGCAGTATTTT
few,TRBD1,TRBJ1-5,TRBV2,CASAGTGSQPQHF,TGTGCCAGCGCCGGGACAGGTTCGCAGCCCCAGCATTTT
NA,TRBD1,TRBJ1-4,TRBV7-2,CASSSRQGSNEKLFF,TGTGCCAGCAGCTCGAGACAGGGGTCTAATGAAAAACTGTTTTTT
NA,TRBD1,TRBJ2-1,TRBV28,CASSQGQSSYNEQFF,TGTGCCAGCAGCCAGGGACAGAGCTCCTACAATGAGCAGTTCTTC
NA,NA,TRBJ1-1,TRBV27,CASSSYGQLNTEAFF,TGTGCCAGCAGTTCATACGGACAGTTGAACACTGAAGCTTTCTTT
NA,NA,TRBJ2-1,TRBV9,CASSVGQTYSYNEQFF,TGTGCCAGCAGCGTAGGACAGACGTACTCCTACAATGAGCAGTTCTTC
NA,NA,TRBJ1-4,TRBV30,CAWGLKQGDEKLFF,TGTGCCTGGGGCCTTAAACAGGGAGATGAAAAACTGTTTTTT
NA,NA,TRBJ2-7,TRBV18,CASSLSREQYF,TGTGCCAGCTCACTCTCTCGAGAGCAGTACTTC
NA,NA,TRBJ2-3,TRBV6-1,CASKVPTDTQYF,TGTGCCAGCAAGGTCCCAACAGATACGCAGTATTTT
NA,NA,TRBJ2-7,TRBV7-2,CATSLGGIGSYEQYF,TGTGCCACCAGCTTAGGCGGGATTGGCTCCTACGAGCAGTACTTC
NA,NA,TRBJ2-3,TRBV6-1,CASSVGATGDTQYF,TGTGCCAGCAGTGTAGGGGCTACGGGGGATACGCAGTATTTT
NA,NA,TRBJ1-2,TRBV5-1,CASSLEGRPTYGYTF,TGCGCCAGCAGCTTGGAGGGTCGACCTACGTATGGCTACACCTTC
NA,NA,TRBJ2-7,TRBV5-1,CASTELGGSGYGEQYF,TGCGCCAGCACCGAATTAGGGGGGTCTGGGTATGGCGAGCAGTACTTC
NA,TRBD1,TRBJ2-7,TRBV2,CASRATGDGEQYF,TGTGCCAGCAGGGCCACAGGGGATGGCGAGCAGTACTTC
once,NA,TRBJ2-7,TRBV7-8,CASSSPRREISYEQYF,TGTGCCAGCAGCTCCCCCCGACGGGAGATTTCCTACGAGCAGTACTTC
NA,NA,TRBJ2-1,TRBV18,CASSPDRAWEQFF,TGTGCCAGCTCACCGGACCGGGCTTGGGAGCAGTTCTTC
once,NA,TRBJ2-2,TRBV11-3,CASSLGRNTGELFF,TGTGCCAGCAGTCTCGGACGGAACACCGGGGAGCTGTTTTTT
NA,NA,TRBJ1-1,TRBV25-1,CASMRTGNTEAFF,TGTGCCAGCATGAGGACGGGGAACACTGAAGCTTTCTTT
once,TRBD2,TRBJ2-4,TRBV2,CASTPREGILAKNIQYF,TGTGCCAGCACGCCGCGGGAGGGAATACTAGCCAAAAACATTCAGTACTTC
NA,TRBD2,TRBJ2-1,TRBV4-2,CASSQDAVTSGRVGNEQFF,TGTGCCAGCAGCCAAGATGCGGTAACTAGCGGGAGGGTAGGAAATGAGCAGTTCTTC
NA,NA,TRBJ2-3,TRBV5-6,CASSLIYSTDTQYF,TGTGCCAGCAGCTTGATATACTCCACAGATACGCAGTATTTT
NA,NA,TRBJ2-2,TRBV7-3,CASSLFTGHTGELFF,TGTGCCAGCAGCTTATTTACGGGCCACACCGGGGAGCTGTTTTTT
NA,NA,TRBJ2-4,TRBV30,CAWKQGTLGGKNIQYF,TGTGCCTGGAAACAGGGCACCCTAGGGGGGAAAAACATTCAGTACTTC
few,TRBD2,TRBJ2-7,TRBV15,CATSRAATSGYEQYF,TGTGCCACCAGCAGAGCAGCGACTAGCGGTTACGAGCAGTACTTC
NA,NA,TRBJ2-7,TRBV6-5,CASKSHEQYF,TGTGCCAGCAAATCCCACGAGCAGTACTTC
NA,TRBD2,TRBJ2-7,TRBV4-3,CASSQAGLTYEQYF,TGCGCCAGCAGCCAAGCGGGACTAACCTACGAGCAGTACTTC
NA,NA,TRBJ1-4,TRBV27,CASTRTALTNEKLFF,TGTGCCAGCACCCGGACAGCCCTAACTAATGAAAAACTGTTTTTT
NA,NA,TRBJ2-7,TRBV6-5,CASSYTGFYEQYF,TGTGCCAGCAGTTACACTGGCTTTTACGAGCAGTACTTC
NA,NA,TRBJ1-5,TRBV7-9,CASSLGQYNQPQHF,TGTGCCAGCAGCTTAGGACAATACAATCAGCCCCAGCATTTT
NA,NA,TRBJ2-1,TRBV7-8,CASSLYRATYNEQFF,TGTGCCAGCAGCTTATATCGGGCAACCTACAATGAGCAGTTCTTC
once,TRBD1,TRBJ2-5,TRBV18,CASSSRTGDVSETQYF,TGTGCCAGCTCATCTCGCACAGGGGACGTATCGGAGACCCAGTACTTC
NA,TRBD2,TRBJ2-3,TRBV28,CASSRTSGYTDTQYF,TGTGCCAGCAGTCGGACTAGCGGCTACACAGATACGCAGTATTTT
NA,NA,TRBJ1-5,TRBV28,CASSRPYWGREERGDQPQHF,TGTGCCAGCAGCCGACCTTATTGGGGCAGGGAAGAGAGGGGGGATCAGCCCCAGCATTTT
NA,NA,TRBJ2-3,TRBV5-1,CASSLERDNTDTQYF,TGCGCCAGCAGCTTGGAGAGGGACAACACAGATACGCAGTATTTT
NA,NA,TRBJ1-1,TRBV19,CASTAPGNLNTEAFF,TGTGCCAGTACCGCACCAGGGAACCTGAACACTGAAGCTTTCTTT
NA,TRBD2,TRBJ2-3,TRBV5-1,CASSRRTSGRGDTQYF,TGCGCCAGCAGCCGGAGGACTAGCGGGAGGGGGGATACGCAGTATTTT
few,TRBD1,TRBJ1-5,TRBV30,CAWSVRDRGAQHF,TGTGCCTGGAGTGTACGGGACAGGGGGGCCCAGCATTTT
NA,TRBD1,TRBJ1-2,TRBV7-2,CASSPGQGLGYTF,TGTGCCAGCAGCCCAGGACAGGGGCTCGGCTACACCTTC
NA,TRBD1,TRBJ2-1,TRBV4-1,CASSQGQGASANEQFF,TGCGCCAGCAGCCAAGGACAGGGGGCTTCGGCTAATGAGCAGTTCTTC
NA,NA,TRBJ1-1,TRBV20-1,CSATPLREAFF,TGCAGTGCTACCCCCCTGAGAGAAGCTTTCTTT
NA,NA,TRBJ2-1,TRBV6-5,CATLRGLASNEQFF,TGTGCCACCCTAAGGGGCCTAGCTAGCAATGAGCAGTTCTTC
NA,NA,TRBJ2-3,TRBV7-6,CASTEGQAGSGLDTQYF,TGTGCCAGCACCGAAGGTCAGGCGGGTTCTGGGTTAGATACGCAGTATTTT
once,NA,TRBJ1-2,TRBV6-5,CASSYSGHARDGYTF,TGTGCCAGCAGTTACTCGGGCCATGCAAGAGACGGCTACACCTTC
NA,TRBD1,TRBJ1-2,TRBV4-2,CASSLWQQGGYGYTF,TGTGCCAGCAGCCTCTGGCAGCAGGGGGGCTATGGCTACACCTTC
NA,NA,TRBJ1-2,TRBV11-2,CASSYRDGRYGYTF,TGTGCCAGCAGCTACCGGGACGGGAGGTATGGCTACACCTTC
NA,TRBD1,TRBJ1-1,TRBV19,CASSIFRGQTEAFF,TGTGCCAGTAGTATTTTCAGGGGGCAGACTGAAGCTTTCTTT
NA,NA,TRBJ1-4,TRBV5-1,CASRRSTNEKLFF,TGCGCCAGCCGCCGGAGTACTAATGAAAAACTGTTTTTT
NA,NA,TRBJ2-6,TRBV10-3,CAISEPGDRRSEGANVLTF,TGTGCCATCAGTGAGCCGGGGGACAGACGATCTGAGGGGGCCAACGTCCTGACTTTC
NA,NA,TRBJ2-6,TRBV28,CASSLSVGRYSGANVLTF,TGTGCCAGCAGTTTATCGGTTGGGAGATACTCTGGGGCCAACGTCCTGACTTTC
NA,NA,TRBJ2-3,TRBV2,CASSEGGARTDTQYF,TGTGCCAGCAGTGAGGGCGGGGCCCGAACAGATACGCAGTATTTT
NA,NA,TRBJ2-2,TRBV30,CAWYDMNTGELFF,TGTGCCTGGTACGACATGAACACCGGGGAGCTGTTTTTT